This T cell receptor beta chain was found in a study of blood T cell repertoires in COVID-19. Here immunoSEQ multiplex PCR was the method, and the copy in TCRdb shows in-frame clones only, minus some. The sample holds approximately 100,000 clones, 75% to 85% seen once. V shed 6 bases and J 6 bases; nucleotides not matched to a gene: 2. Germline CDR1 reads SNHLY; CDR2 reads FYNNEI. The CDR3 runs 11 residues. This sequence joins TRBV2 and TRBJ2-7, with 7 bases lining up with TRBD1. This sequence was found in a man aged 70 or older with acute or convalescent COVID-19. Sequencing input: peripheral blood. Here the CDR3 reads CASRYRGEQYF. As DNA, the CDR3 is TGTGCCAGCAGGTACAGGGGCGAGCAGTACTTC.